The next 9 T cell receptor beta chains were all read from a single sample in a study of siplizumab effects on memory and regulatory T cells. Only in-frame clones appear in the TCRdb table, and some are missing; sequencing was by immunoSEQ multiplex PCR. The sample lists under 150,000 clones, approximately 94% seen once, with under 2% in the top ten. The sample was non-Treg CD4+ T cells sorted from blood. The receptors were gathered from a human donor in good health.

J is TRBJ2-1 and V is TRBV5-1; no definite D call. Trimming took off 4 bases at V and 6 bases at J, with 8 bases between the two ends. The CDR3 consists of 12 residues. CDR1 and CDR2 (germline): SGHRS, YFSETQ. Here the CDR3 reads CASSLELNEQFF. Here the CDR3 DNA reads TGCGCCAGCAGCCTGGAGCTCAATGAGCAGTTCTTC.

The chain links TRBV5-1 to TRBJ1-5; D ambiguous. This CDR3 region has 16 residues. Germline CDR1 SGHRS, CDR2 YFSETQ. V shed 0 bases and J shed 4 bases, with 14 bases lying between them. CDR3 loop: CASSLGPRRENQPQHF. The CDR3 DNA sequence: TGCGCCAGCAGCTTGGGCCCCAGACGGGAGAATCAGCCCCAGCATTTT.

This chain joins TRBV9 and TRBJ2-4; TRBD2 aligns across 12 bases. In germline, CDR1 is SGDLS, CDR2 YYNGEE. Trimming cost V 1 base and J 5 bases; bases outside gene matches: 7. The CDR3 runs to 17 residues. In DNA form, the CDR3 reads TGTGCCAGCAGCGTAACGACTAGCGGGGGCCGGGAAAACATTCAGTACTTC. Translated, it gives CASSVTTSGGRENIQYF.

The chain couples TRBV7-9 to TRBJ1-2; D is ambiguous. The CDR3 has 13 amino acids. Trimming took off 6 bases at V and 6 bases at J, with 14 bases between the two ends. The V gene's germline CDR1 is SEHNR and CDR2 FQNEAQ (reference sequence). CDR3 DNA sequence: TGTGCCAGCAGGCGTGGTCCCGTTGATGGCTACACCTTC. Its translation: CASRRGPVDGYTF.

The CDR3 loop is CASSIGGQENSPLHF. DNA for the CDR3: TGTGCCAGTAGTATTGGGGGGCAGGAGAATTCACCCCTCCACTTT. The J gene is TRBJ1-6, the V gene TRBV19; D is possibly TRBD1 (6 bases). V lost 3 bases, J lost 7 bases, and 13 bases lay in between. Germline CDR1 reads LNHDA; CDR2 reads SQIVND (reference sequence). The CDR3 is made up of 15 amino acids.

This chain uses TRBV23-1 with TRBJ2-7; 10 positions agree with TRBD1. TRBV23-1 is filed as an ORF, its function uncertain. This CDR3 has 15 residues. With 11 bases clipped from V and 4 bases from J, the junction kept 14 bases outside the gene matches. As DNA, the CDR3 is TGCGCCCGCCCCAACCCGGGACAGGGGAAATACGAGCAGTACTTC. This codes for CARPNPGQGKYEQYF.

The V and J genes are TRBV19 and TRBJ2-3; D not resolved. Germline V gene lookup returns CDR1 LNHDA and CDR2 SQIVND (reference sequence). This CDR3 region has 15 residues. Trimming shortened V by 5 bases and J by 3 bases, and 15 bases separated the two germline ends. CDR3 bases: TGTGCCAGTAGTCCGGGTATTACCGCGACAGATACGCAGTATTTT. Protein sequence: CASSPGITATDTQYF.

The CDR3 protein is CASSSGIRDTPDTEAFF. The CDR3 DNA is TGTGCCAGCAGTTCCGGGATACGGGACACCCCGGACACTGAAGCTTTCTTT. V and J are TRBV27 and TRBJ1-1; D possibly corresponds to TRBD1 (6 bases). This CDR3 spans 17 amino acids. V gave up 4 bases and J gave up 3 bases, with 21 bases separating them. CDR1 is MNHEY and CDR2 is SMNVEV in the germline V gene (reference sequence).

This clone was found once. This chain joins TRBV7-9 and TRBJ2-5; D gene ambiguous. The germline V gene encodes CDR1 SEHNR and CDR2 FQNEAQ (reference sequence). Trimming shortened V by 9 bases and J by 4 bases, and 9 bases separated the two germline ends. The CDR3 spans 11 residues. CDR3 region: CASEVGETQYF. The CDR3 DNA is TGTGCCAGTGAGGTGGGAGAGACCCAGTACTTC.